This T cell receptor beta chain was observed in a study of Ad26.COV2.S vaccination and SARS-CoV-2 variants. Study observations and caveats: Measures of TCR breadth and depth may have fallen short of total T cell responses. Once vaccination had occurred, spike-specific CD8+ and CD4+ T cell responses reportedly showed substantial breadth.

Stated treatment: around 19 received Ad26.COV2.S at low or high dose, single or two shots; roughly five received placebo; per-sample allocation not given. After the first vaccine or placebo injection, samples were drawn on day 63. This vaccine is an Ad26 vector that expresses the Wuhan-strain SARS-CoV-2 spike. The repertoire was sequenced with immunoSEQ multiplex PCR; TCRdb's copy has only in-frame clones and lacks some. The repertoire has 450,000 to 550,000 clones, about 89% of them found once; the top ten carry 1.7%. Per the germline V gene, CDR1 is LNHDA and CDR2 is SQIVND (reference sequence). The J segment lost 4 bases and the V segment lost 1 base, leaving 7 bases of the junction unmatched. The CDR3 covers 15 residues. Of note for this clone: The antigen remains undetermined.

The chain uses TRBV19 and TRBJ2-7, with 7 positions matching TRBD2. This TCR came from a person between 18 and 65 years old who received the Ad26.COV2.S COVID-19 vaccine or a placebo. Sequencing used peripheral blood, obtained in a trial of Ad26.COV2.S vaccine versus placebo. The CDR3 DNA sequence: TGTGCCAGTAGTATAGCCGCGGGAGCGGGGTACGAGCAGTACTTC. Amino acids: CASSIAAGAGYEQYF. Using reference TRBV19 and TRBJ2-7 for the parts outside the CDR3, the full variable domain is DGGITQSPKYLFRKEGQNVTLSCEQNLNHDAMYWYRQDPGQGLRLIYYSQIVNDFQKGDIAEGYSVSREKKESFPLTVTSAQKNPTAFYLCASSIAAGAGYEQYFGPGTRLTVT.